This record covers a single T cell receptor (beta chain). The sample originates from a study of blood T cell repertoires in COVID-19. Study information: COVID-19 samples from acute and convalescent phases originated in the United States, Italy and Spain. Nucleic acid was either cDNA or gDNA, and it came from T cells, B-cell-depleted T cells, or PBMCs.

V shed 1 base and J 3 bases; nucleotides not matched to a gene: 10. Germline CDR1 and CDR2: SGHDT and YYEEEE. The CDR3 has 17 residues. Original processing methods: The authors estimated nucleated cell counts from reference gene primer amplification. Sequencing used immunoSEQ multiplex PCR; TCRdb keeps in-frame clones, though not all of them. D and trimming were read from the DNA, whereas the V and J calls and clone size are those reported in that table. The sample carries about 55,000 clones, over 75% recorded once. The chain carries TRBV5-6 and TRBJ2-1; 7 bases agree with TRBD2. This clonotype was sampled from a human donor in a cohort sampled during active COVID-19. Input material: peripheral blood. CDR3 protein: CASSLMSGGRFYNEQFF. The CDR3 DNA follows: TGTGCCAGCAGCTTGATGTCGGGAGGTAGGTTCTACAATGAGCAGTTCTTC.